Listed below are T cell receptor beta chains from one sample, sequenced in a study of OX40 agonist ivuxolimab in advanced cancers. Using immunoSEQ multiplex PCR, the repertoire was profiled, and TCRdb retains in-frame clones only, with some absent. This sample has approximately 50,000 clones, with 80% to 90% found just once. The material was CD4+ or CD8+ T cells sorted from blood, obtained in a trial of the OX40 agonist ivuxolimab. Source of these receptors: an adult with an advanced solid tumor such as melanoma, head and neck, liver or kidney cancer. The CDR3 runs from the conserved cysteine through the conserved F or W. D genes are given only for firm matches. A row's size may be missing; if present it is once, few, many or a size class.

>TRBV5-1|TRBJ1-2|-|-
CASSLATGPGPGYTF
TGCGCCAGCAGCTTGGCCACGGGACCTGGTCCTGGCTACACCTTC
>TRBV9|TRBJ1-1|-|TRBD1
CASSVVGSGQGLNTEAFF
TGTGCCAGCAGCGTAGTTGGTTCAGGACAGGGCTTAAACACTGAAGCTTTCTTT
>TRBV6-6|TRBJ2-3|-|TRBD2
CASSDLRGTDTQYF
TGTGCCAGCAGTGACCTGCGGGGGACAGATACGCAGTATTTT
>TRBV9|TRBJ1-2|-|-
CASSVEGPYGYTF
TGTGCCAGCAGCGTAGAGGGTCCCTATGGCTACACCTTC
>TRBV5-6|TRBJ1-5|-|-
CASSLASGMGYSNQPQHF
TGTGCCAGCAGCTTGGCCTCGGGGATGGGGTATAGCAATCAGCCCCAGCATTTT
>TRBV2|TRBJ2-7|-|-
CASSEAHLYGAYEQYF
TGTGCCAGCAGTGAAGCCCATCTTTACGGGGCCTACGAGCAGTACTTC
>TRBV7-9|TRBJ1-3|-|TRBD1
CASSATTGTGNTIYF
TGTGCCAGCAGCGCAACGACAGGGACTGGAAACACCATATATTTT
>TRBV10-3|TRBJ2-2|-|TRBD1
CAISGSQTGGYRELFF
TGTGCCATCAGTGGGTCGCAGACAGGGGGCTACCGGGAGCTGTTTTTT
>TRBV10-2|TRBJ2-2|-|-
CASSVDSIYTGELFF
TGCGCCAGCAGTGTAGACTCTATTTACACCGGGGAGCTGTTTTTT
>TRBV4-1|TRBJ2-5|-|-
CASKSPGEETQYF
TGCGCCAGCAAGAGCCCAGGGGAAGAGACCCAGTACTTC
>TRBV6-6|TRBJ1-4|once|-
CASSSAGGRTNEKLFF
TGTGCCAGCAGTTCCGCCGGGGGGAGAACTAATGAAAAACTGTTTTTT
>TRBV19|TRBJ1-6|-|-
CASSIDPGANSPLHF
TGTGCCAGTAGTATAGATCCAGGGGCTAATTCACCCCTCCACTTT
>TRBV5-1|TRBJ1-5|-|TRBD1
CASSWTGGNQPQHF
TGCGCCAGCAGCTGGACAGGGGGCAATCAGCCCCAGCATTTT
>TRBV4-3|TRBJ2-7|-|-
CASSQDWGSLYEQYF
TGCGCCAGCAGCCAAGATTGGGGCAGCCTCTACGAGCAGTACTTC
>TRBV5-6|TRBJ1-3|-|-
CASTYPLSGNTIYF
TGTGCCAGCACCTACCCCCTCTCTGGAAACACCATATATTTT
>TRBV5-6|TRBJ1-2|-|TRBD1
CASSPQGAYGYTF
TGTGCCAGCAGCCCCCAGGGGGCCTATGGCTACACCTTC
>TRBV10-3|TRBJ2-4|-|TRBD1
CAISEEGGTGGSGNIQYF
TGTGCCATCAGTGAGGAAGGGGGGACAGGGGGCTCAGGGAACATTCAGTACTTC
>TRBV4-1|TRBJ2-7|-|TRBD1
CASSQSGTGAYEQYF
TGCGCCAGCAGCCAATCAGGGACAGGGGCCTACGAGCAGTACTTC
>TRBV28|TRBJ1-5|-|-
CASSSGGNQPQHF
TGTGCCAGCAGTTCGGGGGGGAATCAGCCCCAGCATTTT
>TRBV27|TRBJ2-5|-|TRBD2
CASSLSSSGGAEETQYF
TGTGCCAGCAGTTTATCTTCTAGCGGGGGGGCCGAGGAGACCCAGTACTTC
>TRBV29-1|TRBJ1-2|-|TRBD1
CSVTGTGSDYGYTF
TGCAGCGTTACCGGGACAGGGTCTGACTATGGCTACACCTTC
>TRBV5-6|TRBJ1-1|-|-
CASSFPSGMKTEAFF
TGTGCCAGCAGCTTCCCATCAGGGATGAAGACTGAAGCTTTCTTT
>TRBV2|TRBJ2-5|-|TRBD1
CAIRTGQETQYF
TGTGCCATACGGACAGGGCAGGAGACCCAGTACTTC